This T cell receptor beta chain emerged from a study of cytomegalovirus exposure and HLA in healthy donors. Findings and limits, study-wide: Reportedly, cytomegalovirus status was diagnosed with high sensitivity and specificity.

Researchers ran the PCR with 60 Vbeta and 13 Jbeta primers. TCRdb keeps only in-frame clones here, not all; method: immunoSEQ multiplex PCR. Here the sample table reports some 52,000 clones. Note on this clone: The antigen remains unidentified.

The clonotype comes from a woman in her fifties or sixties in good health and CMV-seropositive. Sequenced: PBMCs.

In DNA form, the CDR3 reads TGCAGCGTGACGTCCGGGAACAGCAATCAGCCCCAGCATTTT. Encoded protein: CSVTSGNSNQPQHF. The chain recombines TRBV29-1 with TRBJ1-5, with D uncertain. Germline V gene data show CDR1 as SQVTM and CDR2 as ANQGSEA. CDR3 length: 14 amino acids. The V gene lost 6 bases and the J gene lost 1 base, with 13 bases spanning the gap.